These 24 T cell receptor beta chains share one sample of origin, sequenced in a study of T cells expressing NK-cell markers. TCRdb reprocessed the 5' RACE reads, keeping one entry per CDR3 protein, no DNA. This table lists about 430,000 distinct CDR3 sequences. What was sequenced was blood T cells: a sorted CD56 or NKG2C T cell subset, CD4+ or CD8+ T cells, or bulk PBMC T cells (not recorded which). Receptors were obtained from a woman between 45 and 60 years old in good health.

The chain carries TRBV10-3 and TRBJ1-3. This CDR3 has 13 residues. Germline assignment: CDR1 ENHRY and CDR2 SYGVKD. The CDR3 loop is CAISESFENTIYF.

The chain carries TRBV10-3 and TRBJ2-3; TCRdb outputs TRBD2, but without DNA this stays unchecked. CDR3 length: 16 amino acids. The V gene's germline CDR1 is ENHRY and CDR2 SYGVKD. CDR3 region: CAISESKREYTDTQYF.

V is TRBV18 and J is TRBJ2-1; the D gene TCRdb calls, TRBD1, cannot be checked with no DNA. The CDR3 extends over 13 amino acids. Germline assignment: CDR1 KGHSH and CDR2 LQKENI. The CDR3 sequence: CASSAQQGGEQFF.

The J gene is TRBJ2-2, the V gene TRBV11-2. The V gene's germline CDR1 is SGHAT and CDR2 FQNNGV. The CDR3 covers 16 residues. CDR3 region: CASSPLGQANTGELFF.

The rearrangement uses TRBV12-3 or TRBV12-4 and TRBJ2-1; TCRdb's D call of TRBD2 is untestable without DNA. This CDR3 comprises 17 residues. CDR3 amino acids: CASSTSSGLSSYNEQFF.

The V gene is TRBV25-1, the J gene TRBJ2-1; the TCRdb D gene call, TRBD1, has no DNA to confirm it. The germline V gene encodes CDR1 MGHDK and CDR2 SYGVNS. The CDR3 length is 16 residues. The CDR3 is CASSEYRGGDYNEQFF.

The rearrangement uses TRBV30 and TRBJ2-1; the TRBD2 assignment by TCRdb is unverifiable without DNA. Germline CDR1 is GTSNPN and CDR2 is SVGIG (reference sequence). The CDR3 length is 19 residues. The CDR3 sequence is CAWSPRTAFLAGGSDEQFF. Supplemented by reference TRBV30 and TRBJ2-1, the full variable domain reads SQTIHQWPATLVQPVGSPLSLECTVEGTSNPNLYWYRQAAGRGLQLLFYSVGIGQISSEVPQNLSASRPQDRQFILSSKKLLLSDSGFYLCAWSPRTAFLAGGSDEQFFGPGTRLTVL.

The chain recombines TRBV2 with TRBJ1-5; TCRdb's D call, TRBD1, is unchecked because there is no DNA. Looked up from germline, CDR1 is SNHLY and CDR2 is FYNNEI. The CDR3 totals 15 residues. CDR3 protein: CASGREGLRNQPQHF.

The chain carries TRBV12-3 or TRBV12-4 and TRBJ1-2; no DNA is available, so the TRBD1 call from TCRdb remains unchecked. CDR3 length equals 16 residues. CDR3 residues: CASSKTGGASLYGYTF.

The chain links TRBV5-1 to TRBJ2-2. From germline, CDR1 is SGHRS and CDR2 YFSETQ. This CDR3 has 13 residues. The CDR3 loop reads CASTLWWNGELFF.

This rearrangement joins TRBV27 to TRBJ2-1; the D call from TCRdb, TRBD1, cannot be confirmed without DNA. Germline V lookup: CDR1 MNHEY, CDR2 SMNVEV (reference sequence). The length of the CDR3 is 14 residues. The CDR3 sequence: CASSQTGSYNEQFF.

This chain joins TRBV27 and TRBJ2-4; the D gene TCRdb calls, TRBD1, cannot be checked with no DNA. The CDR3 contains 16 residues. Germline V gene sequence: CDR1 MNHEY, CDR2 SMNVEV (reference sequence). The CDR3 sequence is CASSLQSGLAKNIQYF.

Here the CDR3 reads CASRHRDRHGYTF. The V and J genes are TRBV19 and TRBJ1-2; TCRdb reports TRBD1, a call that lacks DNA to check it against. Per the germline V gene, CDR1 is LNHDA and CDR2 is SQIVND (reference sequence). This CDR3 comprises 13 residues. The whole variable domain, filled in from reference TRBV19 and TRBJ1-2, reads DGGITQSPKYLFRKEGQNVTLSCEQNLNHDAMYWYRQDPGQGLRLIYYSQIVNDFQKGDIAEGYSVSREKKESFPLTVTSAQKNPTAFYLCASRHRDRHGYTFGSGTRLTVV.

This chain uses TRBV12-3 or TRBV12-4 with TRBJ2-2; TCRdb names TRBD2, which stays unverified in the absence of DNA. The CDR3 length is 15 residues. The chain's CDR3 is CASSPGHREPGELFF.

This chain joins TRBV12-3 or TRBV12-4 and TRBJ2-5; TCRdb gives TRBD1 as the D gene, but with no DNA this cannot be confirmed. The CDR3 is 15 residues long. CDR3 residues: CASSLLGGRQETQYF.

The V call is TRBV21-1, the J call TRBJ2-2; TCRdb returns TRBD1, unconfirmable since there is no DNA. TRBV21-1 is shown as a pseudogene. This CDR3 contains 15 residues. Here the CDR3 reads CASSKGGRPTGELFF.

V is TRBV4-1 and J is TRBJ1-2; TCRdb reports TRBD1, a call that lacks DNA to check it against. Germline loops: CDR1 MGHRA, CDR2 YSYEKL. This CDR3 is 15 amino acids long. The CDR3 loop reads CATKGGRTGDYGYTF.

The chain uses TRBV3-1 and TRBJ1-1; TCRdb designates TRBD1, a call that cannot be tested without DNA. This CDR3 has 15 residues. CDR1 and CDR2 from the germline V gene are LGHDT and YNNKEL (reference sequence). The CDR3 sequence: CASSQGLRGHTEAFF.

The chain joins TRBV6-1 to TRBJ1-4. Germline V gene data show CDR1 as MNHNS and CDR2 as SASEGT. The CDR3 spans 14 residues. This chain's CDR3 is CASSERGLNEKLFF.

The chain has TRBV20-1 and TRBJ2-1; the D call from TCRdb, TRBD2, cannot be confirmed without DNA. CDR3 length: 12 amino acids. Germline CDR1 and CDR2: DFQATT and SNEGSKA (reference sequence). CDR3 region: CSASHSGNEQFF.

The chain recombines TRBV6-6 with TRBJ2-1; the D gene TCRdb calls, TRBD1, cannot be checked with no DNA. Germline V CDR1 and CDR2: MNHNY, SVGAGI (reference sequence). CDR3 length: 14 amino acids. The chain's CDR3 is CASSRGGRYNEQFF.

V and J are TRBV9 and TRBJ2-1; TCRdb selects TRBD2, and the lack of DNA leaves this call unchecked. The CDR3 is made up of 17 amino acids. CDR1 is SGDLS and CDR2 is YYNGEE in the germline V gene. This CDR3 is CASSVGGLAGDYNEQFF.

The gene calls are TRBV3-1 and TRBJ1-4; TCRdb lists TRBD1, though no DNA is available to test this call. This CDR3 region has 17 residues. Germline lookup yields CDR1 LGHDT and CDR2 YNNKEL (reference sequence). Here the CDR3 reads CASSQDTGGVFREKLFF.

The chain has TRBV5-1 and TRBJ2-2; TCRdb's D call, TRBD2, is unchecked because there is no DNA. The CDR3 is 16 residues long. CDR1 is SGHRS, CDR2 YFSETQ, per germline. The CDR3 reads CASSLEGGGYRGELFF.